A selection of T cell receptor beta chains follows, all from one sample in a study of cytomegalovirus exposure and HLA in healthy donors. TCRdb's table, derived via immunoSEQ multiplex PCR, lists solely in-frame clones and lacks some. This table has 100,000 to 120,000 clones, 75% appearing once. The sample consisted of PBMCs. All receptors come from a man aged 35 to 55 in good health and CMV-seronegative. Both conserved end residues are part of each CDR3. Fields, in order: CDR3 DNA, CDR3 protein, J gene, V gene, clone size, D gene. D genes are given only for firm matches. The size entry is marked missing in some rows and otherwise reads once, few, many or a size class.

TGTGCCAGCAGCTCCTATAGCAATCAGCCCCAGCATTTT	CASSSYSNQPQHF	TRBJ1-5	TRBV6-5	few	.
TGTGCCAGCAGGTATTCCGGGACAGTCTACGAGCAGTACTTC	CASRYSGTVYEQYF	TRBJ2-7	TRBV28	.	TRBD1
TGTGCCACCAGCGGACAGGGGCCGAACACCGGGGAGCTGTTTTTT	CATSGQGPNTGELFF	TRBJ2-2	TRBV15	.	TRBD1
TGTGCCAGCAGAAGTACTCCGGGATCCCCCGGGGAGCTATTTTTT	CASRSTPGSPGELFF	TRBJ2-2	TRBV6-5	.	.
TGTGCCAGCAGCCCCCGGACAGAACCTAGTGGGGAGACCCAGTACTTC	CASSPRTEPSGETQYF	TRBJ2-5	TRBV13	.	.
TGTGCAAGTCGCTTTTGGTGGGGGCGGGACACTGAAGCTTTCTTT	CASRFWWGRDTEAFF	TRBJ1-1	TRBV12-2	.	.
TGCGCCAGCAGCCCGACAGGGGGCGAAGCTTTCTTT	CASSPTGGEAFF	TRBJ1-1	TRBV10-2	.	TRBD1
TGTGCCAGCAGACCCCAGGTGAACACTGAAGCTTTCTTT	CASRPQVNTEAFF	TRBJ1-1	TRBV27	.	.
TGTGCCAGCACCCGGGGGTTCGGCCAAGAGACCCAGTACTTC	CASTRGFGQETQYF	TRBJ2-5	TRBV7-9	.	.
TGCGCCAGCAGTCGGTATTCGGACAGGGGGAACTATGGCTACACCTTC	CASSRYSDRGNYGYTF	TRBJ1-2	TRBV5-1	once	TRBD1
TGCGCCAGCAGCCTGCCCGGGACAGGGGGCACTGAAGCTTTCTTT	CASSLPGTGGTEAFF	TRBJ1-1	TRBV4-1	few	TRBD1
TGTGCCAGCAGCCGGTCGCCGGGTAATTCACCCCTCCACTTT	CASSRSPGNSPLHF	TRBJ1-6	TRBV6-4	.	.
TGTGCCAGCAGTCGAGACAGCGCAACTAATGAAAAACTGTTTTTT	CASSRDSATNEKLFF	TRBJ1-4	TRBV28	.	.
TGTGCCAGCAGCTCGGGACTAGCGGGCACAGATACGCAGTATTTT	CASSSGLAGTDTQYF	TRBJ2-3	TRBV5-8	.	TRBD2
TGTGCCACCAAAACAGATCAGGGGGCCACTGAAGCTTTCTTT	CATKTDQGATEAFF	TRBJ1-1	TRBV6-5	few	TRBD1
TGCGCCAGCAGCCAAGATAACCTACCTCAAAACATTCAGTACTTC	CASSQDNLPQNIQYF	TRBJ2-4	TRBV4-1	.	.
TGTGCCAGCAGCTGGGAGGGTTTATCGAACACTGAAGCTTTCTTT	CASSWEGLSNTEAFF	TRBJ1-1	TRBV5-6	once	.
TGTGCCAGCAGCCCCGGGGGGTTTGGTGGGGCCAACGTCCTGACTTTC	CASSPGGFGGANVLTF	TRBJ2-6	TRBV28	.	TRBD2
TGCGCCAGCAGCAAGGACATCTTAGCAACTGAAGCTTTCTTT	CASSKDILATEAFF	TRBJ1-1	TRBV5-1	.	.
TGTGCCAGCAGCTTGAGGAGGCCGCCCAGCTACACCTTC	CASSLRRPPSYTF	TRBJ1-2	TRBV5-6	few	.
TGTGCCAGTAGTATCGGCGGGGACTTCCTAGCCAAAAACATTCAGTACTTC	CASSIGGDFLAKNIQYF	TRBJ2-4	TRBV19	.	.
TGCGCCAGCAGCACAGGGCAGGGATCTAATGAAAAACTGTTTTTT	CASSTGQGSNEKLFF	TRBJ1-4	TRBV5-1	.	.
TGTGCCAGCAGCTTATCAGGGGCAGGAACTAATGAAAAACTGTTTTTT	CASSLSGAGTNEKLFF	TRBJ1-4	TRBV7-9	few	.
TGCGCCAGCAGCCCGGGACTGTCTAATTCACCCCTCCACTTT	CASSPGLSNSPLHF	TRBJ1-6	TRBV5-1	.	.
TGCGCCAGCAGACAAGATCTTAGCTCTCAGTACAATGAGCAGTTCTTC	CASRQDLSSQYNEQFF	TRBJ2-1	TRBV4-1	.	.
TGTGCCAGCAGCTTAGGGGTTTGGGACAGTACTGCAACTAATGAAAAACTGTTTTTT	CASSLGVWDSTATNEKLFF	TRBJ1-4	TRBV7-9	.	TRBD1
TGTGCCAGCAGCTTGGAACTAGCGGGGGGTCATACGCAGTATTTT	CASSLELAGGHTQYF	TRBJ2-3	TRBV5-4	.	TRBD2
TGTGCCAGTAGTATGGGGGGATCGAGCAATCAGCCCCAGCATTTT	CASSMGGSSNQPQHF	TRBJ1-5	TRBV19	.	.
TGTGCCAGCTCGTCCGGGACAGGACCCTACGAGCAGTACTTC	CASSSGTGPYEQYF	TRBJ2-7	TRBV18	.	TRBD1
TGTGCCAGCATCCAACCAGGCAAATCCTACGAGCAGTACTTC	CASIQPGKSYEQYF	TRBJ2-7	TRBV6-1	.	.
TGCGCCAGCAGTCAAAAAAGGACAGCAACTAATGAAAAACTGTTTTTT	CASSQKRTATNEKLFF	TRBJ1-4	TRBV23-1	few	.
TGTGCCAGCAGCCCCCCCCCAGAGCAGTACTTC	CASSPPPEQYF	TRBJ2-7	TRBV14	.	.
TGTGCCTGGGACCAGGGGAAGATCGGAAACACCATATATTTT	CAWDQGKIGNTIYF	TRBJ1-3	TRBV30	.	.
TGTGCCAGCAGGCGGCTCAGCGGGTCCGATGAGCAGTTCTTC	CASRRLSGSDEQFF	TRBJ2-1	TRBV6-5	few	.
TGTGCCAGCAGCCCGGCCGGGACAGCATCTTCACCCCTCCACTTT	CASSPAGTASSPLHF	TRBJ1-6	TRBV14	.	TRBD1
TGTGCCAGCAGCTGGGGACAGGACCAAGAGACCCAGTACTTC	CASSWGQDQETQYF	TRBJ2-5	TRBV7-9	.	TRBD1
TGTGCCACCCGAGGGTGGGCGCGTATTGAGCAGTTCTTC	CATRGWARIEQFF	TRBJ2-1	TRBV6-5	.	.
TGTGCCAGCAGCGTCGGACAGGGGTTCTACGAGCAGTACTTC	CASSVGQGFYEQYF	TRBJ2-7	TRBV9	.	TRBD1
TGTGCCAGCAGCGAGCGGGGGAATGAAAAACTGTTTTTT	CASSERGNEKLFF	TRBJ1-4	TRBV7-9	.	.
TGTGCCAGCAGCGCCCCCACCTCCGGGACAACTAGCACAGATACGCAGTATTTT	CASSAPTSGTTSTDTQYF	TRBJ2-3	TRBV5-4	.	.
TGTGCCAGCAGTGAACGGCGCCAGGGGGCGAAGGAGCAGTACTTC	CASSERRQGAKEQYF	TRBJ2-7	TRBV2	few	TRBD1
TGTGCCACCAGCAGGGGACTGACCGAGAACTATGGCTACACCTTC	CATSRGLTENYGYTF	TRBJ1-2	TRBV15	.	.
TGTGCCAGCGGCCGGGGGGTCAGCACAGATACGCAGTATTTT	CASGRGVSTDTQYF	TRBJ2-3	TRBV6-1	once	TRBD2
TGTGCCAGCAGCTTGTTCGGGAACACTGAAGCTTTCTTT	CASSLFGNTEAFF	TRBJ1-1	TRBV5-6	once	.
TGTGCCAGCAGTTACAGGGGAAGTGGCTACACCTTC	CASSYRGSGYTF	TRBJ1-2	TRBV6-5	.	.
TGTGCCAGCAGCGTAGGCGGGGACACCGGGGAGCTGTTTTTT	CASSVGGDTGELFF	TRBJ2-2	TRBV9	.	.
TGTGCCACCAGCAGAGACGCCGTTTTCTCGGGAGGATCCTACGAGCAGTACTTC	CATSRDAVFSGGSYEQYF	TRBJ2-7	TRBV15	.	TRBD2
TGCGCCAGCAGCCAGACAGAATCTGGCTACACCTTC	CASSQTESGYTF	TRBJ1-2	TRBV4-1	.	.
TGTGCCAGCAGCTTCACAGGGGGGGCAGATCAGCCCCAGCATTTT	CASSFTGGADQPQHF	TRBJ1-5	TRBV7-2	.	TRBD1
TGTGCCAGCAGTTGGGACAGGGCCTACGAGCAGTACTTC	CASSWDRAYEQYF	TRBJ2-7	TRBV6-5	few	TRBD1
TGTGCCTGGAGGGGACAGTTCCAAGAGACCCAGTACTTC	CAWRGQFQETQYF	TRBJ2-5	TRBV30	.	TRBD1
TGTGCCAGCAGTCCCTCCGGGATTTCCTCCTACGAGCAGTACTTC	CASSPSGISSYEQYF	TRBJ2-7	TRBV6-5	few	.
TGTGCCACCAGCAGAGGCGGAGGGTCGGTGACGAACTATGGCTACACCTTC	CATSRGGGSVTNYGYTF	TRBJ1-2	TRBV15	.	.
TGTGCCAGCAGCTTGGTCCCGGACAGTGGAAACACCATATATTTT	CASSLVPDSGNTIYF	TRBJ1-3	TRBV5-6	.	.
TGTGCCAGCTCACCGTCGCTTGGTGGCTCTTACGAGCAGTACTTC	CASSPSLGGSYEQYF	TRBJ2-7	TRBV18	.	.
TGTGCCAGTAGTATTGATAGTAGCAATCAGCCCCAGCATTTT	CASSIDSSNQPQHF	TRBJ1-5	TRBV19	.	.
TGTGCCAGCAGCTCCTCTAGCGGGGGGACCTACAATGAGCAGTTCTTC	CASSSSSGGTYNEQFF	TRBJ2-1	TRBV5-4	.	TRBD2
TGTGCCAGCAGTCCCCCCCAGGGGATGTCGAAAAACATTCAGTACTTC	CASSPPQGMSKNIQYF	TRBJ2-4	TRBV6-6	.	.
TGTGCCAGCAGCTTAGTAGGGGTCGGTGGCTACACCTTC	CASSLVGVGGYTF	TRBJ1-2	TRBV7-2	.	.